The TCR beta chain described here comes from a study of beta chain features in type 1 diabetes. Study as a whole: All samples yielded over 95,000,000 examined sorted cells.

Germline CDR1 and CDR2: SGHNT and YYREEE (reference sequence). The CDR3 sequence is 16 residues long. V lost 0 bases, J lost 4 bases, and 13 bases lay in between. Expressed TCRB transcripts were sequenced, since all the RNA that had been isolated was reverse transcribed. Using immunoSEQ multiplex PCR, the repertoire was profiled, and TCRdb retains in-frame clones only, with some absent. In the table there are 450,000 to 550,000 clones, about 29% of which are singletons. Study observations and caveats: Type 1 diabetes patients had moderately but significantly shorter TCRB CDR3s in all four CD4+ subsets.

About this clone: Its antigen is not identified.

Sequencing used naive CD4+ T cells from blood. This TCR was sampled from a man aged 18 to 30 in good health. V is TRBV5-4 and J is TRBJ2-2; the D gene is possibly TRBD2 (5 bases). The CDR3 reads CASSLVGAAPTGELFF. The CDR3 DNA follows: TGTGCCAGCAGCTTGGTCGGAGCGGCGCCCACCGGGGAGCTGTTTTTT.